This TCR beta chain was found in a study of cytomegalovirus exposure and HLA in healthy donors. Overall study findings and caveats: Reportedly, HLA-A and HLA-B alleles of most subjects were accurately predicted from TCR beta. In a later analysis, a missense DCLRE1C variant was linked to TCR beta V- and J-gene trimming. HLA restriction was apparent for most CMV-associated TCR beta chains in a later analysis.

A word on this clone: Its antigen is currently unknown.

PCR employed 60 Vbeta and 13 Jbeta primers. Data came from immunoSEQ multiplex PCR; TCRdb stores just in-frame clones and leaves some out. The sample contains 70,000 to 95,000 clones, around 80% of which appear only once. Sequenced: PBMCs. The receptor was derived from a male donor in good health and CMV-seronegative.

In DNA form, the CDR3 reads TGTGCCATCGGGACAGGGCCCTACGAGCAGTACTTC. The encoded protein is CAIGTGPYEQYF. The rearrangement links TRBV28 to TRBJ2-7, with 9 bases aligning to TRBD1. CDR3 length equals 12 residues. The ends lost 10 bases at V and 2 bases at J; junction bases unmatched: 3. CDR1 and CDR2 (germline): MDHEN, SYDVKM.